The rows below give T cell receptor beta chains drawn from one sample of a study of cytomegalovirus exposure and HLA in healthy donors. Profiling relied on immunoSEQ multiplex PCR, and the TCRdb table lists in-frame clones only, not all of them. The sample gives approximately 200,000 clones, about four fifths of which show up once; roughly 7.5% is in the top ten. The sequenced sample consisted of PBMCs. The receptors come from a man younger than 35 in good health and CMV-seropositive. The conserved cysteine and the conserved F or W are not part of the CDR3 here. Fields, in order: J gene, V gene, CDR3 protein.

J: TRBJ2-5
V: TRBV18
CDR3: ASSPIQGSQETQY

J: TRBJ2-5
V: TRBV30
CDR3: AWSPGGGKKY

J: TRBJ2-7
V: TRBV2
CDR3: ASRAGGGREQY

J: TRBJ1-1
V: TRBV5-4
CDR3: ASSLGGIEAF

J: TRBJ2-1
V: TRBV18
CDR3: ASSPPVRDGNEQF

J: TRBJ2-7
V: TRBV7-2
CDR3: ASSLEGGLNYEQY

J: TRBJ1-4
V: TRBV15
CDR3: ATSSGGTYNEKLF

J: TRBJ2-5
V: TRBV2
CDR3: ASSEGVYQETQY

J: TRBJ2-3
V: TRBV15
CDR3: ATSREGGTDTQY

J: TRBJ1-2
V: TRBV30
CDR3: AWVGGLIYT

J: TRBJ1-4
V: TRBV6-6
CDR3: ASTPGVVEKLF

J: TRBJ1-4
V: TRBV19
CDR3: ASSTGGQPINEKLF

J: TRBJ1-4
V: TRBV6-5
CDR3: ASSYSANEKLF

J: TRBJ2-7
V: TRBV28
CDR3: ASSLVRGHYEQY

J: TRBJ2-2
V: TRBV2
CDR3: ASRPGIYTGELF

J: TRBJ2-3
V: TRBV13
CDR3: ASSARDRKADTQY

J: TRBJ2-3
V: TRBV5-1
CDR3: ASSLRAGGPTDTQY

J: TRBJ2-1
V: TRBV4-1
CDR3: ASSPGQGEVDEQF

J: TRBJ2-3
V: TRBV9
CDR3: ASRTSGTGTDTQY

J: TRBJ1-2
V: TRBV18
CDR3: ASSPSTVNYGYT

J: TRBJ1-1
V: TRBV30
CDR3: AWTVLRQGEAF

J: TRBJ1-2
V: TRBV20-1
CDR3: SAPRRGYT

J: TRBJ2-1
V: TRBV30
CDR3: AWSLAGYSYNEQF

J: TRBJ2-1
V: TRBV15
CDR3: ATSTTRTGGSYNEQF

J: TRBJ2-7
V: TRBV9
CDR3: ASSPRLAGDYEQY

J: TRBJ1-4
V: TRBV28
CDR3: ASSLIRDNEKLF

J: TRBJ1-2
V: TRBV19
CDR3: ASSIGQGDPGYT

J: TRBJ2-1
V: TRBV4-3
CDR3: ASSQVSSGDNEQF

J: TRBJ2-2
V: TRBV28
CDR3: ASSPNSGELF

J: TRBJ1-5
V: TRBV27
CDR3: ASSLRNRGDQPQH

J: TRBJ2-7
V: TRBV7-6
CDR3: ASSPTTFSYEQY

J: TRBJ2-7
V: TRBV5-1
CDR3: ASSVRTGYEQY

J: TRBJ2-1
V: TRBV28
CDR3: ASSPTAGPYNEQF

J: TRBJ2-1
V: TRBV30
CDR3: AWSLGGSSSYNEQF

J: TRBJ1-5
V: TRBV19
CDR3: ASSIKARDNQPQH

J: TRBJ2-7
V: TRBV29-1
CDR3: SVVREPYEQY

J: TRBJ1-5
V: TRBV11-2
CDR3: ASSRSRDQPQH

J: TRBJ1-2
V: TRBV5-1
CDR3: ASSLGRDGYT

J: TRBJ2-3
V: TRBV4-3
CDR3: ASSRRTSGRTDTQY

J: TRBJ2-7
V: TRBV7-9
CDR3: ASSLAMGSSPGEQY

J: TRBJ2-3
V: TRBV7-3
CDR3: ASSFGTGGTGTDTQY

J: TRBJ1-4
V: TRBV9
CDR3: ASSVQSFGEKLF

J: TRBJ1-1
V: TRBV29-1
CDR3: SVAGAGNTEAF

J: TRBJ2-1
V: TRBV7-2
CDR3: ASSVGGPGNEQF

J: TRBJ1-1
V: TRBV29-1
CDR3: SAVRSPVQNTEAF

J: TRBJ2-1
V: TRBV11-2
CDR3: ASSPIGRYNEQF

J: TRBJ2-5
V: TRBV28
CDR3: ASRGGTPLTETQY

J: TRBJ2-7
V: TRBV11-2
CDR3: ASSIWAGGDSGGEQY